A selection of T cell receptor beta chains follows, all from one sample in a study of blood T cells in healthy people across ages. One entry per CDR3 protein results from TCRdb running MiXCR on the 5' RACE reads. Among over 1,500,000 distinct CDR3 sequences listed, around 42% were seen once. Material: blood. The receptors were sampled from a human donor in good health. The CDR3 runs from the conserved cysteine through the conserved F or W. Fields, in order: J gene, V gene, CDR3 protein.

J: TRBJ1-1; V: TRBV7-2; CDR3: CASSWGGGEVSEAFF
J: TRBJ1-4; V: TRBV20-1; CDR3: CSAREPRLGEKLFF
J: TRBJ2-1; V: TRBV6-2/TRBV6-3; CDR3: CASSYSGPVGFF
J: TRBJ1-1; V: TRBV11-2; CDR3: CASSLERGPYEAFF
J: TRBJ1-2; V: TRBV13; CDR3: CASWDGPNYGYTF
J: TRBJ1-2; V: TRBV5-1; CDR3: CASSEDGGASNYGYTF
J: TRBJ2-7; V: TRBV4-3; CDR3: CASSQGQGGRVYEQYF
J: TRBJ2-7; V: TRBV20-1; CDR3: CSARVDSWNEQYF
J: TRBJ2-1; V: TRBV11-3; CDR3: CASSFALAADNEQFF
J: TRBJ2-7; V: TRBV7-9; CDR3: CAIRGTVLNEQYF
J: TRBJ2-7; V: TRBV20-1; CDR3: CSARAPPDRGTYEQYF
J: TRBJ2-7; V: TRBV6-5; CDR3: CASSLGGAVSYEQYF
J: TRBJ2-1; V: TRBV12-3/TRBV12-4; CDR3: CASSLRGGGALNEQFF
J: TRBJ2-7; V: TRBV4-3; CDR3: CASSQVGPGGVPSEKQYF
J: TRBJ2-7; V: TRBV29-1; CDR3: CSVVTGRAEQYF
J: TRBJ2-1; V: TRBV20-1; CDR3: CGARSRAGARGDEQFF
J: TRBJ1-5; V: TRBV12-3/TRBV12-4; CDR3: CASKKGSNQPQHF
J: TRBJ2-3; V: TRBV24-1; CDR3: CATSDYGWRRGETQYF
J: TRBJ2-3; V: TRBV20-1; CDR3: CRVRDRGRDTQYF
J: TRBJ2-5; V: TRBV6-2/TRBV6-3; CDR3: CASKPGQGAWETQYF
J: TRBJ1-2; V: TRBV27; CDR3: CASSSHGWRGYTF
J: TRBJ2-4; V: TRBV28; CDR3: CASSPGGVKNIQYF
J: TRBJ2-5; V: TRBV15; CDR3: CATSREAWETQYF
J: TRBJ2-3; V: TRBV4-1; CDR3: CASSQNRGAGGLKSTDTQYF
J: TRBJ2-4; V: TRBV28; CDR3: CASSLGQSNIQYF
J: TRBJ2-1; V: TRBV6-5; CDR3: CVSSTTPLFNEQFF
J: TRBJ1-2; V: TRBV5-1; CDR3: CASRSGENYGYTF
J: TRBJ2-6; V: TRBV6-6; CDR3: CASRPRGSGANVLTF
J: TRBJ2-5; V: TRBV30; CDR3: CAWRRLAGERIQETQYF
J: TRBJ1-6; V: TRBV6-6; CDR3: CASSYSGTGLTNSPLHF
J: TRBJ2-5; V: TRBV20-1; CDR3: CSANRLLETQYF
J: TRBJ2-1; V: TRBV2; CDR3: CASSEAAGVLQNEQFF
J: TRBJ2-3; V: TRBV7-9; CDR3: CASRLNRHSTDTQYF
J: TRBJ1-1; V: TRBV5-6; CDR3: CASSLGWPILTEAFF
J: TRBJ1-1; V: TRBV5-1; CDR3: CASSYTGESTEAFF
J: TRBJ2-1; V: TRBV4-3; CDR3: CASSQLVSGASLNEQFF
J: TRBJ2-5; V: TRBV7-2; CDR3: CASSLRGSGIQETQYF
J: TRBJ1-6; V: TRBV29-1; CDR3: CSVEAGRGRPPLHF
J: TRBJ2-1; V: TRBV7-6; CDR3: CASSPCCGEGYNEQFF
J: TRBJ2-2; V: TRBV12-3/TRBV12-4; CDR3: CASSPRGSGGAHTGELFF
J: TRBJ2-3; V: TRBV20-1; CDR3: CSAPMRLAGFTDTQYF
J: TRBJ1-4; V: TRBV6-2/TRBV6-3; CDR3: CASRRPTRGRAEKLFF